This T cell receptor (beta chain) stems from a study of Ad26.COV2.S vaccination and SARS-CoV-2 variants. The study's findings and limits: Spike-specific TCR breadth was greater after Ad26.COV2.S than placebo.

With 4 bases clipped from V and 5 bases from J, the junction kept 7 bases outside the gene matches. This CDR3 is 15 amino acids long. CDR1 and CDR2 from the germline V gene are SGHRS and YFSETQ. Comment on this clone: The antigen is undetermined.

Sequencing used immunoSEQ multiplex PCR; TCRdb keeps in-frame clones, though not all of them. Among roughly 250,000 clones listed, approximately 90% were seen once. Described treatment: 15 to 20 received Ad26.COV2.S at low or high dose, single or two shots; roughly five received placebo; per-sample allocation not given. Samples analyzed were those drawn on day 63 after the first vaccine or placebo injection. This sequence was found in a person aged 18 to 59 who received the Ad26.COV2.S COVID-19 vaccine or a placebo. This sequence joins TRBV5-1 and TRBJ2-3; 10 bases agree with TRBD1. Sequences were derived from peripheral blood, sampled in a trial of Ad26.COV2.S vaccine versus placebo. The CDR3 protein is CASSPSGQGIDTQYF. The DNA of the CDR3 is TGCGCCAGCAGCCCATCGGGACAGGGGATAGATACGCAGTATTTT.